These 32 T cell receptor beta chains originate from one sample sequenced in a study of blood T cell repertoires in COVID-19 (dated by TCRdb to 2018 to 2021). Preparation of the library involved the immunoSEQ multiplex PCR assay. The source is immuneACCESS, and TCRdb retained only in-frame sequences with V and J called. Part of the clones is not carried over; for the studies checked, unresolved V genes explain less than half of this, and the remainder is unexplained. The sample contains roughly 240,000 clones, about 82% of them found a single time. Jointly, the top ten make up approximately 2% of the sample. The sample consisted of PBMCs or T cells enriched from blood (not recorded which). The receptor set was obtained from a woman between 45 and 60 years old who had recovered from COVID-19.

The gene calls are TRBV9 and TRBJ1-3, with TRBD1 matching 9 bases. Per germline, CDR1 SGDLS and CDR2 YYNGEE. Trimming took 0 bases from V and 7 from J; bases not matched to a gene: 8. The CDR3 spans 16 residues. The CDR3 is CASSVEGTGLGNTIYF. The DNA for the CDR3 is TGTGCCAGCAGCGTAGAGGGGACAGGGTTAGGGAACACCATATATTTT.

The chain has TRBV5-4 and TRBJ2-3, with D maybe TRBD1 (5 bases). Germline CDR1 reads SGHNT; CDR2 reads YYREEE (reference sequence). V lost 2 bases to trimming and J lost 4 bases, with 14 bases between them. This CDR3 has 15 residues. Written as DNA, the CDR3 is TGTGCCAGCAGCTTCGCAGGGAATTTCGCAGATACGCAGTATTTT. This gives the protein CASSFAGNFADTQYF.

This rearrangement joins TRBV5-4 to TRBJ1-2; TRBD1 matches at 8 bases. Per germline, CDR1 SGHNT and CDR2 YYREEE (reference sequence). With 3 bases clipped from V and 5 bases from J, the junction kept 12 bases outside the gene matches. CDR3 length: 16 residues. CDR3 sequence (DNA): TGTGCCAGCAGCTGGGAGGGGACAGGTTTAGGGTATGGCTACACCTTC. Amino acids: CASSWEGTGLGYGYTF.

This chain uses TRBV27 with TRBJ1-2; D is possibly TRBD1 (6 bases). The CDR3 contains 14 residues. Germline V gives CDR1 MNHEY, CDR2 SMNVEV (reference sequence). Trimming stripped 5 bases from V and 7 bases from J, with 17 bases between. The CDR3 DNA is TGTGCCAGCAGTCTGGGCGGTGGGGGCTCTGGCTACACCTTC. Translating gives CASSLGGGGSGYTF.

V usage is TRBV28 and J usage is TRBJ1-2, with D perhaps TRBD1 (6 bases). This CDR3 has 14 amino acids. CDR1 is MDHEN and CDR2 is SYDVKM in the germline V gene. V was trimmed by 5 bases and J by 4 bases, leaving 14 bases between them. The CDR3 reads CASSAPGQGYGYTF. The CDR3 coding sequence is TGTGCCAGCAGTGCACCGGGACAAGGCTATGGCTACACCTTC.

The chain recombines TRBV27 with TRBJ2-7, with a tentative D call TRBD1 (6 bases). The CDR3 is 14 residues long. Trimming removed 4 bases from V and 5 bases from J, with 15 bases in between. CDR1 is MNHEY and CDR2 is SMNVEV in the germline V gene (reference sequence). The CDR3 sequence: CASSSYRDNHEQYF. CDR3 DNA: TGTGCCAGCAGTTCATACCGGGACAACCACGAGCAGTACTTC.

The CDR3: CAWTLRTGRTGGYTF. CDR3 bases: TGTGCCTGGACGTTAAGAACCGGGCGTACGGGAGGCTACACCTTC. The chain joins TRBV30 to TRBJ1-2; D not certain. This CDR3 comprises 15 residues. Trimming took 4 bases from V and 8 from J, leaving 23 bases between them. Germline CDR1 reads GTSNPN; CDR2 reads SVGIG (reference sequence).

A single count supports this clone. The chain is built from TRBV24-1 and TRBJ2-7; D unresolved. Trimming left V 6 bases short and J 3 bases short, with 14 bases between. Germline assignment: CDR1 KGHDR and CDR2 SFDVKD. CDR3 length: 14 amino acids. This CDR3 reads CATSILPPNYEQYF. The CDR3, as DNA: TGTGCCACCAGTATCCTACCCCCAAACTACGAGCAGTACTTC.

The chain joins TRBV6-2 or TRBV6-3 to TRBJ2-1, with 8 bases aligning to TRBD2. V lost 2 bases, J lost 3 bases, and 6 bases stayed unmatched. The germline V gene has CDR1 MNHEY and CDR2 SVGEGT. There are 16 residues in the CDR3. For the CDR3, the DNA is TGTGCCAGCAGTTACGGGGGTAGCGGGGTCTACAATGAGCAGTTCTTC. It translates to CASSYGGSGVYNEQFF.

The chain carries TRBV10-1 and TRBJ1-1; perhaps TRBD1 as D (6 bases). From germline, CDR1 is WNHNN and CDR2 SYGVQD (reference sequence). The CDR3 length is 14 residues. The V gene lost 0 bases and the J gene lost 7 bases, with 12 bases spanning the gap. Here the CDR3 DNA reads TGCGCCAGCAGTGAGTCATGGGGAGGGGGTGAAGCTTTCTTT. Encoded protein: CASSESWGGGEAFF.

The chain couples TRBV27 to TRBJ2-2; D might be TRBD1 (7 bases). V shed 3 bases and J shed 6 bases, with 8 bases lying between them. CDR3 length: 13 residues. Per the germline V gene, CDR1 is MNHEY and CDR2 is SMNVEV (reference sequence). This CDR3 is CASSFRGAGELFF. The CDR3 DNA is TGTGCCAGCAGTTTCAGGGGGGCCGGGGAGCTGTTTTTT.

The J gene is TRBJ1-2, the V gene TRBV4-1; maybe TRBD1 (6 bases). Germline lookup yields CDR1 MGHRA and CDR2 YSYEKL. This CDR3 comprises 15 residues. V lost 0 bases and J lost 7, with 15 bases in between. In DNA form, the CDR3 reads TGCGCCAGCAGCCAAGACCGATGGGGGCAGGGTGGCTACACCTTC. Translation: CASSQDRWGQGGYTF.

The CDR3 sequence: CASSVSPAGEQYF. The CDR3 coding sequence is TGTGCCAGCAGCGTTTCCCCAGCGGGGGAGCAGTACTTC. The V gene is TRBV9, the J gene TRBJ2-7, with TRBD2 identical over 7 bases. Germline CDR1 SGDLS, CDR2 YYNGEE. V shed 2 bases and J 7 bases; nucleotides not matched to a gene: 6. The CDR3 consists of 13 residues.

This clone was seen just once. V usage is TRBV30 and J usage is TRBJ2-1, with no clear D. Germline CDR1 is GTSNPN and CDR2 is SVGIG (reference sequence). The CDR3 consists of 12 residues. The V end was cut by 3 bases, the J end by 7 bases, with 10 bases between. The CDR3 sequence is CAWSRDRNEQFF. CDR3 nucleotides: TGTGCCTGGAGCCGCGATCGTAATGAGCAGTTCTTC.

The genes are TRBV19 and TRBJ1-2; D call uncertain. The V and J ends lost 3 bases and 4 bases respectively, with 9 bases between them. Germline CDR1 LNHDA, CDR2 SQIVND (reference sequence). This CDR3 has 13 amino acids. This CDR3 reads CASSMQVRYGYTF. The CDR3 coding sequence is TGTGCCAGTAGTATGCAGGTCCGCTATGGCTACACCTTC. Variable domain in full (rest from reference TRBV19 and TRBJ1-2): DGGITQSPKYLFRKEGQNVTLSCEQNLNHDAMYWYRQDPGQGLRLIYYSQIVNDFQKGDIAEGYSVSREKKESFPLTVTSAQKNPTAFYLCASSMQVRYGYTFGSGTRLTVV.

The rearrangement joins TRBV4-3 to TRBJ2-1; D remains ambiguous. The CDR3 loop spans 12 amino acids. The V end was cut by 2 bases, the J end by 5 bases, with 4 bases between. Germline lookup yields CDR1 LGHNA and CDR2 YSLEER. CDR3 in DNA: TGCGCCAGCAGCCAAACACACAATGAGCAGTTCTTC. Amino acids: CASSQTHNEQFF.

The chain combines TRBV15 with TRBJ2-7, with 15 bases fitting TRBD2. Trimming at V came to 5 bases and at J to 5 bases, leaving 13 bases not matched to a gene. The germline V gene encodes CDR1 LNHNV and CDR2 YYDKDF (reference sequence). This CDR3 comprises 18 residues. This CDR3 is CATSEGLAGGPVADEQYF. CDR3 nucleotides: TGTGCCACCAGCGAAGGACTAGCGGGGGGGCCAGTCGCCGACGAGCAGTACTTC.

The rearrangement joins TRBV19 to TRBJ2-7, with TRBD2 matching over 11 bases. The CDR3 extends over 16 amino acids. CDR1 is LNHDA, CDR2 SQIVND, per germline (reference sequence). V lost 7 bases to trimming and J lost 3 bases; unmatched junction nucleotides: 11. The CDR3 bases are TGTGCCAGTATCCCTCAACTAGCGGGAGCCATCTACGAGCAGTACTTC. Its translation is CASIPQLAGAIYEQYF.

The CDR3 sequence: CASFSIGQGARETQYF. DNA for the CDR3: TGTGCCAGCTTTAGCATTGGACAGGGGGCTAGAGAGACCCAGTACTTC. This sequence joins TRBV28 and TRBJ2-5; 11 bases map to TRBD1. From germline, CDR1 is MDHEN and CDR2 SYDVKM. The CDR3 runs to 16 residues. Trimming cost V 8 bases and J 4 bases; bases outside gene matches: 12.

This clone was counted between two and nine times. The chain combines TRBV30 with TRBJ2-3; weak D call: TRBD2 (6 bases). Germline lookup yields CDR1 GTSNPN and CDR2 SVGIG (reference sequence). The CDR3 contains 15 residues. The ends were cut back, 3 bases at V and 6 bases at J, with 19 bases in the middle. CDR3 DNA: TGTGCCTGGAGATCCCTTGGGGGGAAAGGGGATACGCAGTATTTT. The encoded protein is CAWRSLGGKGDTQYF.

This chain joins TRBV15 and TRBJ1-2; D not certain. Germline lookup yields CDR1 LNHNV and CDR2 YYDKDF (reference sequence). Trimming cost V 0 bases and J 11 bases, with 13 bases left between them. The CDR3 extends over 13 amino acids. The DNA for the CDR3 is TGTGCCACCAGCAGAGAGCCTCTAGAGTCGTACACCTTC. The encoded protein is CATSREPLESYTF.

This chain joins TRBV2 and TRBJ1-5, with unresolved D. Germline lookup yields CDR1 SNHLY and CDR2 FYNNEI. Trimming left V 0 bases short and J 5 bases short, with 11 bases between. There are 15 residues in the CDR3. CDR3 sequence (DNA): TGTGCCAGCAGTGAAGCGATGAGTACCTATCAGCCCCAGCATTTT. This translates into CASSEAMSTYQPQHF.

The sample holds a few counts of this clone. DNA for the CDR3: TGCGCCAGCAGCTTGTTAGGAGACCAGAATGAAAAACTGTTTTTT. Translation gives CASSLLGDQNEKLFF. The genes are TRBV5-1 and TRBJ1-4; D is unclear. Trimming removed 1 base at V and 5 bases at J, with 12 bases between. CDR1 is SGHRS and CDR2 is YFSETQ in the germline V gene. The length of the CDR3 is 15 residues. The entire variable domain, with the rest obtained from reference TRBV5-1 and TRBJ1-4, is as follows: KAGVTQTPRYLIKTRGQQVTLSCSPISGHRSVSWYQQTPGQGLQFLFEYFSETQRNKGNFPGRFSGRQFSNSRSEMNVSTLELGDSALYLCASSLLGDQNEKLFFGSGTQLSVL.

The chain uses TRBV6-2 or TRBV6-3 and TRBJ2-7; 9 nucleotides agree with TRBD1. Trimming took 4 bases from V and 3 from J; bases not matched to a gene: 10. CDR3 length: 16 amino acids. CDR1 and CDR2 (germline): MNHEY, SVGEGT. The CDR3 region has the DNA TGTGCCAGCAGTTCAAGATCTCCGGGACAGGGCTACGAGCAGTACTTC. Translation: CASSSRSPGQGYEQYF.

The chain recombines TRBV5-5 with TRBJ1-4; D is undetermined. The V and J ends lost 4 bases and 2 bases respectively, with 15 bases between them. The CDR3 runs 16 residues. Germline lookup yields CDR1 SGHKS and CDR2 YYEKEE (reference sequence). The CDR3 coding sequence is TGTGCCAGCAGCGCAAACCCCCCGGGGACTAATGAAAAACTGTTTTTT. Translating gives CASSANPPGTNEKLFF.

The CDR3 loop reads CASSPPGSGSAEQYF. As DNA, the CDR3 is TGTGCCAGCAGCCCCCCGGGTAGCGGGAGTGCCGAGCAGTACTTC. This chain joins TRBV6-5 and TRBJ2-7; 9 bases line up with TRBD2. CDR3 length: 15 amino acids. V gave up 6 bases and J gave up 6 bases; unmatched junction bases: 12. The V gene's germline CDR1 is MNHEY and CDR2 SVGAGI.

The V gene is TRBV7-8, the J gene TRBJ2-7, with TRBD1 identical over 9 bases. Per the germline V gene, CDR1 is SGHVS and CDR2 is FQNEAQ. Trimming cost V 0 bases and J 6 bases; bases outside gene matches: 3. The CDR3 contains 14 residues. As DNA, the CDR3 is TGTGCCAGCAGCTTAGCAGGGACAGGGATCGAGCAGTACTTC. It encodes CASSLAGTGIEQYF.

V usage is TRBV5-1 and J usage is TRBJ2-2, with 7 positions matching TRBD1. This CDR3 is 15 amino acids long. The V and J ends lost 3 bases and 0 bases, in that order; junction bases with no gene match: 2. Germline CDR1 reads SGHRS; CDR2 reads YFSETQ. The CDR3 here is CASSWGQSNTGELFF. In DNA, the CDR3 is TGCGCCAGCAGCTGGGGACAGTCGAACACCGGGGAGCTGTTTTTT.

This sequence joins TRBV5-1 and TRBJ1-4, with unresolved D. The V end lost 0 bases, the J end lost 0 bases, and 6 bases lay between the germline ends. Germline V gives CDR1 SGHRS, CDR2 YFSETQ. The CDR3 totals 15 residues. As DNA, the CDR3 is TGCGCCAGCAGCTTGGGGTACTCAACTAATGAAAAACTGTTTTTT. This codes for CASSLGYSTNEKLFF.

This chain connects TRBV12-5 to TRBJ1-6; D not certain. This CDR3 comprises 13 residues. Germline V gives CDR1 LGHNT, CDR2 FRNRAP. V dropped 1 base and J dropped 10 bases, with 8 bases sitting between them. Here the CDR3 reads CASGLDRWSPLHF. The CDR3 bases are TGTGCTAGTGGTTTGGACAGATGGTCACCCCTCCACTTT.

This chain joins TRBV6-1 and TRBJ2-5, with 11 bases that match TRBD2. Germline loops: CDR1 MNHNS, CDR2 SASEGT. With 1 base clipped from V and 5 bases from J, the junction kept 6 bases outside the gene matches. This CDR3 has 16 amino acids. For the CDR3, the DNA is TGTGCCAGCAGTGAAGAACTAGCGGGAGCTTGGGAGACCCAGTACTTC. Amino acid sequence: CASSEELAGAWETQYF.

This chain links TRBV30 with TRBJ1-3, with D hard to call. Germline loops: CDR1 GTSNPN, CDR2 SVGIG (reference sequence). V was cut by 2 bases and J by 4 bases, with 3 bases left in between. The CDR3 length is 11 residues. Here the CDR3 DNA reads TGTGCCTGGAGTTCGGGAAACACCATATATTTT. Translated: CAWSSGNTIYF.